One and the same sample provided the 13 T cell receptor beta chains below, sequenced in a study of cytomegalovirus exposure and HLA in healthy donors. TCRdb's copy holds only in-frame clones and misses some; the assay was immunoSEQ multiplex PCR. The sample includes approximately 54,000 clones, approximately 89% of them seen just once. The sample consisted of PBMCs. Receptors were obtained from a young woman in good health and CMV-seropositive.

The chain employs TRBV30 and TRBJ1-1; 8 positions agree with TRBD1. Germline lookup yields CDR1 GTSNPN and CDR2 SVGIG (reference sequence). This CDR3 is built from 14 residues. V was clipped by 0 bases and J by 4 bases; unmatched bases: 4. CDR3 amino acids: CAWSVLTGGTEAFF. The CDR3 coding sequence is TGTGCCTGGAGTGTTTTAACAGGGGGCACTGAAGCTTTCTTT.

The V gene is TRBV9, the J gene TRBJ2-3; 8 positions agree with TRBD2. The V gene end was trimmed by 3 bases and the J gene end by 7 bases; junction bases not matched to a gene: 10. Germline V gene sequence: CDR1 SGDLS, CDR2 YYNGEE. The CDR3 spans 15 residues. The CDR3 loop reads CASSAPTGGPHTQYF. In nucleotides, the CDR3 is TGTGCCAGCAGCGCCCCAACGGGGGGGCCGCATACGCAGTATTTT.

This clone showed up just a few times. The V gene is TRBV27, the J gene TRBJ2-7, with 7 positions matching TRBD2. V lost 7 bases to trimming and J lost 2 bases; unmatched junction nucleotides: 11. The V gene's germline CDR1 is MNHEY and CDR2 SMNVEV (reference sequence). The CDR3 has 15 amino acids. In DNA, the CDR3 is TGTGCCAGCAAAGCCTCGGGTGGGGGGGCCTACGAGCAGTACTTC. Protein sequence: CASKASGGGAYEQYF.

The chain's CDR3 is CASSLFPQGTKRFF. In DNA, the CDR3 is TGTGCCAGCAGCTTATTTCCCCAGGGCACAAAGCGATTCTTC. The chain combines TRBV7-2 with TRBJ2-1; maybe TRBD1 (5 bases). The CDR3 is 14 amino acids. The germline V and J ends were trimmed by 2 bases and 16 bases, with 21 bases remaining between them. Germline V gene data show CDR1 as SGHTA and CDR2 as FQGNSA.

The chain joins TRBV19 to TRBJ1-5; 10 bases align to TRBD1. The V gene's germline CDR1 is LNHDA and CDR2 SQIVND (reference sequence). V dropped 5 bases and J dropped 0; count of bases not matched to a gene: 13. The CDR3 consists of 19 residues. The chain's CDR3 is CASSARFGTGEYSNQPQHF. CDR3 nucleotide sequence: TGTGCCAGTAGTGCTCGGTTCGGGACAGGGGAGTATAGCAATCAGCCCCAGCATTTT.

This sequence joins TRBV5-1 and TRBJ2-7; 16 positions match TRBD2. V gave up 4 bases and J gave up 2 bases; unmatched junction bases: 6. The CDR3 extends over 17 amino acids. The germline V gene has CDR1 SGHRS and CDR2 YFSETQ. CDR3 sequence reads: CASSGTSGGAGPYEQYF. DNA for the CDR3: TGCGCCAGCAGCGGGACTAGCGGGGGGGCCGGACCCTACGAGCAGTACTTC.

Notes on this clone: Other DNA sequences in the same sample also yield this CDR3. This chain joins TRBV19 and TRBJ2-1; TRBD2 matches at 12 bases. The V and J ends lost 9 bases and 7 bases, in that order; junction bases with no gene match: 10. CDR3 size: 15 residues. Germline V gene sequence: CDR1 LNHDA, CDR2 SQIVND (reference sequence). The CDR3 region is CASSPSGGALNEQFF. Written as DNA, the CDR3 is TGTGCCAGCAGCCCTAGCGGGGGGGCCCTTAATGAGCAGTTCTTC. Based on the CDR3 plus reference TRBV19 and TRBJ2-1, the full variable domain is DGGITQSPKYLFRKEGQNVTLSCEQNLNHDAMYWYRQDPGQGLRLIYYSQIVNDFQKGDIAEGYSVSREKKESFPLTVTSAQKNPTAFYLCASSPSGGALNEQFFGPGTRLTVL.

The chain uses TRBV5-5 and TRBJ2-1; unclear D gene. Trimming shortened V by 0 bases and J by 2 bases, and 9 bases separated the two germline ends. In germline, CDR1 is SGHKS, CDR2 YYEKEE (reference sequence). This CDR3 spans 15 amino acids. This CDR3 reads CASSLEVATYNEQFF. DNA for the CDR3: TGTGCCAGCAGCTTGGAAGTCGCGACCTACAATGAGCAGTTCTTC.

V usage is TRBV29-1 and J usage is TRBJ2-5; D remains unclear. Germline CDR1 and CDR2: SQVTM and ANQGSEA. CDR3 length equals 14 residues. V lost 5 bases and J lost 5, with 18 bases in between. Here the CDR3 reads CSVPVRDARETQYF. Here the CDR3 DNA reads TGCAGCGTTCCCGTTAGAGATGCTCGGGAGACCCAGTACTTC.

V and J are TRBV28 and TRBJ1-1, with TRBD1 matching 7 bases. Germline-derived CDR1 and CDR2 are MDHEN and SYDVKM. This CDR3 comprises 15 residues. V shed 4 bases and J 0 bases; nucleotides not matched to a gene: 5. CDR3: CASSSTGEVNTEAFF. In nucleotides, the CDR3 is TGTGCCAGCAGTTCAACAGGGGAGGTGAACACTGAAGCTTTCTTT.

This chain connects TRBV7-8 to TRBJ1-5; D is perhaps TRBD1 (6 bases). The CDR3 loop spans 15 amino acids. V was shortened by 3 bases and J by 5 bases, with 14 bases between the two germline ends. CDR1 and CDR2 from the germline V gene are SGHVS and FQNEAQ. CDR3 in amino acids: CASSFKGVFDQPQHF. DNA for the CDR3: TGTGCCAGCAGCTTCAAGGGGGTATTTGATCAGCCCCAGCATTTT.

This clone was detected only once. The J gene is TRBJ1-1, the V gene TRBV9; 9 positions match TRBD1. The CDR3 loop spans 16 amino acids. Trimming at V came to 0 bases and at J to 1 base, leaving 4 bases not matched to a gene. Germline loops: CDR1 SGDLS, CDR2 YYNGEE. CDR3 loop: CASSVALGQGNTEAFF. DNA of the CDR3: TGTGCCAGCAGCGTAGCTCTGGGACAGGGGAACACTGAAGCTTTCTTT.

The chain employs TRBV13 and TRBJ2-1; TRBD2 agrees at 11 bases. With V trimmed by 5 bases and J by 0 bases, 6 bases remained unmatched. Germline CDR1 reads PRHDT; CDR2 reads FYEKMQ (reference sequence). This CDR3 comprises 17 residues. This CDR3 is CASSLTSGGSSYNEQFF. CDR3 sequence (DNA): TGTGCCAGCAGCCTAACTAGCGGGGGCAGCTCCTACAATGAGCAGTTCTTC.